The 12 T cell receptor beta chains given below trace back to one sample, sequenced in a study of blood T cells in healthy people across ages. The use of a sample-barcoded 5' primer and a J-beta primer mix characterized a second PCR of roughly 6 to 11 cycles. TCRdb recomputed calls from the 5' RACE reads with MiXCR, one row per CDR3 protein. Here the sample spans 600,000 or so distinct CDR3 sequences, about 21% being singletons. The source material was blood. These receptors came from a man aged 65-85 years in good health.

This clonotype was seen more than once but under ten times. The chain carries TRBV29-1 and TRBJ2-3; 7 bases align to TRBD2. This CDR3 comprises 16 residues. The V gene's germline CDR1 is SQVTM and CDR2 ANQGSEA. J lost 2 bases, V lost 1 base, and 9 bases had no gene match. In DNA form, the CDR3 reads TGCAGCGTTGAAGGGTCTCGGCTAGCGGACACAGATACGCAGTATTTT. Residues: CSVEGSRLADTDTQYF.

This chain links TRBV6-5 with TRBJ2-7; no definite D call. Per the germline V gene, CDR1 is MNHEY and CDR2 is SVGAGI. V gave up 0 bases and J gave up 0 bases, with 12 bases separating them. This CDR3 is built from 16 residues. The CDR3 loop reads CASSYSYPRNSYEQYF. The CDR3 DNA reads TGTGCCAGCAGTTACTCATATCCGCGGAACTCCTACGAGCAGTACTTC.

The DNA for the CDR3 is TGTGCCAGCAGCTTAGGGGGAGGGGGAGACACTGAAGCTTTCTTT. Protein: CASSLGGGGDTEAFF. J is TRBJ1-1 and V is TRBV7-6; TRBD1 might be the D (6 bases). The CDR3 is made up of 15 amino acids. Germline assignment: CDR1 SGHVS and CDR2 FNYEAQ. Between the trimmed V and J ends, which lost 1 base and 3 bases, there was a span of 12 bases.

This clonotype was counted only a few times. The chain recombines TRBV9 with TRBJ2-5, with 9 positions matching TRBD2. The CDR3 consists of 17 residues. The trim removed 4 bases at V and 5 bases at J, leaving 15 bases unmatched. Germline values: CDR1 SGDLS, CDR2 YYNGEE. The CDR3 DNA is TGTGCCAGCAGCCCCGAACCGGGACTAGCAGTCAGGGAGACCCAGTACTTC. This translates into CASSPEPGLAVRETQYF.

The rearrangement links TRBV30 to TRBJ2-1; 8 bases line up with TRBD2. The end of the DNA is better explained by TRBJ2-7, so the J call may be wrong. Germline CDR1 GTSNPN, CDR2 SVGIG (reference sequence). This CDR3 spans 15 amino acids. The CDR3 DNA reads TGTGCCTGGAAGGTGGCGGGAGGCCCGTACAATGAGCAGTACTTC. Translation: CAWKVAGGPYNEQYF.

This sequence joins TRBV9 and TRBJ2-5; maybe TRBD1 (6 bases). This CDR3 is 16 amino acids long. Trimming took off 1 base at V and 1 base at J, with 14 bases between the two ends. Germline assignment: CDR1 SGDLS and CDR2 YYNGEE. The CDR3 DNA sequence: TGTGCCAGCAGCGTAAACCCGGGACACCCCCAAGAGACCCAGTACTTC. This encodes CASSVNPGHPQETQYF.

This clonotype has just a few counts. This chain joins TRBV7-9 and TRBJ2-4; a possible D gene is TRBD1 (7 bases). Trimming cost V 4 bases and J 8 bases, with 18 bases left between them. Per the germline V gene, CDR1 is SEHNR and CDR2 is FQNEAQ (reference sequence). This CDR3 contains 15 residues. CDR3: CASSSGSGRGDIQYF. The CDR3 coding sequence is TGTGCCAGCAGCTCCGGTTCGGGCAGGGGGGACATTCAGTACTTC.

Comment on this clonotype: One junction end does not reproduce the germline sequence, and a read error may be involved. This chain uses TRBV13 with TRBJ2-5; perhaps D is TRBD1 or TRBD2 (5 bases each). CDR1 and CDR2 (germline): PRHDT, FYEKMQ (reference sequence). The CDR3 has 12 amino acids. CDR3 in amino acids: CASSPTLGPTDF. The CDR3 DNA reads TGTGCCAGCAGCCCAACATTGGGACCCACGGACTTC. Combining the CDR3 with reference TRBV13 and TRBJ2-5 gives the whole variable domain AAGVIQSPRHLIKEKRETATLKCYPIPRHDTVYWYQQGPGQDPQFLISFYEKMQSDKGSIPDRFSAQQFSDYHSELNMSSLELGDSALYFCASSPTLGPTDFGPGTRLLVL.

This chain connects TRBV5-1 to TRBJ1-2; the D gene is possibly TRBD1 (5 bases). The CDR3 sequence is 15 residues long. CDR1 is SGHRS and CDR2 is YFSETQ in the germline V gene. Trimming removed 4 bases at V and 1 base at J, with 14 bases between. The CDR3 loop is CASSLAGGDNYGYTF. CDR3 nucleotide sequence: TGCGCCAGCAGCCTCGCGGGGGGGGATAACTATGGCTACACCTTC.

This clonotype was detected many times. V gene TRBV12-3 or TRBV12-4 combines with J gene TRBJ1-4, with 9 bases fitting TRBD1. With V trimmed by 6 bases and J by 8 bases, 4 bases remained unmatched. The CDR3 runs to 13 residues. CDR3 in DNA: TGTGCCAGCAGGGGACAGGGAGGCGAAAAACTGTTTTTT. It translates to CASRGQGGEKLFF.

This clonotype has ten or more counts. The chain recombines TRBV29-1 with TRBJ2-5; possibly TRBD2 for D (5 bases). Between the trimmed V and J ends, which lost 4 bases and 5 bases, there was a span of 8 bases. Germline-derived CDR1 and CDR2 are SQVTM and ANQGSEA. The CDR3 totals 11 residues. This CDR3 is CSVVSGETQYF. CDR3 nucleotides: TGCAGCGTTGTCTCGGGGGAGACCCAGTACTTC. The full variable domain, completed using reference TRBV29-1 and TRBJ2-5, is SAVISQKPSRDICQRGTSLTIQCQVDSQVTMMFWYRQQPGQSLTLIATANQGSEATYESGFVIDKFPISRPNLTFSTLTVSNMSPEDSSIYLCSVVSGETQYFGPGTRLLVL.

V and J are TRBV3-1 and TRBJ2-1, with a possible D match to TRBD1 (5 bases). The germline CDR1 and CDR2 sequences are LGHDT and YNNKEL (reference sequence). Deletions cut 0 bases from V and 7 bases from J, with 13 bases between. CDR3 length equals 15 residues. The CDR3 DNA sequence: TGTGCCAGCAGCCAAGAAGGAAGAAGGGGAAATGAGCAGTTCTTC. Protein: CASSQEGRRGNEQFF.